This T cell receptor beta chain was captured in a study of blood T cell repertoires in COVID-19. Sequencing used immunoSEQ multiplex PCR; TCRdb keeps in-frame clones, though not all of them. The sample has under 400,000 clones, approximately 86% seen once. Sequenced input: PBMCs or T cells enriched from blood (not recorded which). This sequence was found in a woman between 40 and 55 years old with acute COVID-19.

The CDR3 DNA follows: TGTGCCAGCAGTTTATTTCCACCGGGTCCGGGGGGCTCCTACGAGCAGTACTTC. Encoded protein: CASSLFPPGPGGSYEQYF. The V call is TRBV27, the J call TRBJ2-7; 7 bases fit TRBD2. The junction had 12 bases not matched to a gene; V was cut back by 1 base and J by 0 bases. Germline-derived CDR1 and CDR2 are MNHEY and SMNVEV (reference sequence). The CDR3 is 18 residues long.